This TCR beta chain was sequenced for a study of technical replicates of blood from a handful of donors. The CDR3 is made up of 14 amino acids. Trimming took 6 bases from V and 5 from J, leaving 14 bases between them. The germline gives CDR1 MDHEN, CDR2 SYDVKM. The method was immunoSEQ multiplex PCR; TCRdb's version includes in-frame clones alone and lacks a portion of them. The sample has about 84,000 clones; roughly 92% are singletons. Sequences were obtained from T cells isolated from PBMCs. The V gene is TRBV28, the J gene TRBJ1-5; D is perhaps TRBD1 (5 bases). The sequence derives from a human donor in good health. The DNA of the CDR3 is TGTGCCAGCAGGGCAGGGAATTCTGATCAGCCCCAGCATTTT. This translates into CASRAGNSDQPQHF.